This T cell receptor (beta chain) was recorded in a study of shared clonotypes between healthy human individuals. Study observations and caveats: The low donor count limited represented genetic and exposure-history diversity.

For this clone: The antigen remains undetermined.

In the original workflow: Filtering of immunoSEQ junctional sequences could not match full-length read filtering. Only in-frame clones appear in the TCRdb table, and some are missing; sequencing was by immunoSEQ multiplex PCR. That table is the source of V, J and clone size, and D and trimming were worked out from the DNA. The sample carries roughly 2.5 million clones, just over 90% recorded once. The V end lost 5 bases, the J end lost 8 bases, and 15 bases lay between the germline ends. Germline assignment: CDR1 SGHTA and CDR2 FQGTGA. The CDR3 extends over 13 amino acids. The sequence was collected from a man between 18 and 29 years old in good health. The chain recombines TRBV7-3 with TRBJ1-1, with D possibly matching TRBD1 (5 bases). Sequenced input: naive CD4+ T cells sorted from blood. Subset noted: CD45RA+ positively selected. The CDR3 loop is CASSVWVGDEAFF. CDR3 nucleotides: TGTGCCAGCAGCGTATGGGTGGGGGACGAAGCTTTCTTT.